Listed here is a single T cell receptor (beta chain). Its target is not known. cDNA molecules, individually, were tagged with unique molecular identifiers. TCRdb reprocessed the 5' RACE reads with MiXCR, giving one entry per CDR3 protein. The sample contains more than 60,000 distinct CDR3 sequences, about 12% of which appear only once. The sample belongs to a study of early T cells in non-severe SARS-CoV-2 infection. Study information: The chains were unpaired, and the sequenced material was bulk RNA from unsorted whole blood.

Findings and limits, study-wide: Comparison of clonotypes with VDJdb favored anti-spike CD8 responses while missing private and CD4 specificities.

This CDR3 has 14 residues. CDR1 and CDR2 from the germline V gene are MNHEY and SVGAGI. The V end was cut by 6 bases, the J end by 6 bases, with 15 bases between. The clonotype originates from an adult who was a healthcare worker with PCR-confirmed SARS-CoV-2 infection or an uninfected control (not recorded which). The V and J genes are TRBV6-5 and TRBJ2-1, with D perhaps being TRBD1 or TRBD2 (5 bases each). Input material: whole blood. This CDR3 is CASRGDGVVNEQFF. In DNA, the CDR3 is TGTGCCAGCAGGGGGGATGGAGTGGTCAATGAGCAGTTCTTC.